This is a list of T cell receptor beta chains from one sample in a study of Ad26.COV2.S vaccination and SARS-CoV-2 variants. The assay was immunoSEQ multiplex PCR, and TCRdb's table has in-frame clones only and misses some. The sample has about 370,000 clones, around 89% seen once. The sequenced sample was peripheral blood, obtained in a trial of Ad26.COV2.S vaccine versus placebo. The receptors come from a person between 18 and 65 years old who received the Ad26.COV2.S COVID-19 vaccine or a placebo. The CDR3 runs from the conserved cysteine through the conserved F or W. A D gene is named only where the DNA matches it firmly. Clone size is given for some rows only: seen once, a few or many times, or a class if the clone is expanded.

J: TRBJ1-6
size: few
D: -
V: TRBV5-1
DNA: TGCGCCAGCAGCGCCGGGACAACTAATTCACCCCTCCACTTT
CDR3: CASSAGTTNSPLHF

J: TRBJ2-1
size: -
D: -
V: TRBV19
DNA: TGTGCCAGTAGTATAGATCTATCAGCTTTCAATGAGCAGTTCTTC
CDR3: CASSIDLSAFNEQFF

J: TRBJ1-5
size: few
D: TRBD1
V: TRBV4-3
DNA: TGCGCCAGCAGCCGCTTCCGAACAGGGGCTAGCAATCAGCCCCAGCATTTT
CDR3: CASSRFRTGASNQPQHF

J: TRBJ2-7
size: -
D: TRBD1
V: TRBV7-3
DNA: TGTGCCAGCAGCCCAGGGGCCGGGACAGGCACCTACGAGCAGTACTTC
CDR3: CASSPGAGTGTYEQYF

J: TRBJ1-2
size: once
D: TRBD1
V: TRBV7-2
DNA: TGTGCCAGCATTCCGGGACAGACTAACTATGGCTACACCTTC
CDR3: CASIPGQTNYGYTF

J: TRBJ1-6
size: -
D: -
V: TRBV19
DNA: TGTGCCAGTAGTCTCCGGGACGGAGACCTCCCCCTCCACTTT
CDR3: CASSLRDGDLPLHF

J: TRBJ2-1
size: -
D: TRBD1
V: TRBV27
DNA: TGTGCCAGCAGCCGACAGGGTCTCTACAATGAGCAGTTCTTC
CDR3: CASSRQGLYNEQFF

J: TRBJ1-1
size: once
D: -
V: TRBV20-1
DNA: TGCAGTGCTAGTTCGGAAACTGGAACTGAAGCTTTCTTT
CDR3: CSASSETGTEAFF

J: TRBJ2-7
size: -
D: -
V: TRBV11-2
DNA: TGTGCCAGCAGCTTAGGGCCATCTAACTACGAGCAGTACTTC
CDR3: CASSLGPSNYEQYF

J: TRBJ2-1
size: -
D: TRBD2
V: TRBV9
DNA: TGTGCCAGCAGCGTAGATAACGGGAGGTCACTCTCATCCTACAATGAGCAGTTCTTC
CDR3: CASSVDNGRSLSSYNEQFF

J: TRBJ1-3
size: -
D: -
V: TRBV3-1/TRBV3-2
DNA: TGTGCCAGCAGCCAAGATTACCCGGATCCTACTACTGGAAACACCATATATTTT
CDR3: CASSQDYPDPTTGNTIYF

J: TRBJ1-1
size: -
D: -
V: TRBV21-1
DNA: TGTGCCAGCAACCCGACAGGGAAGAGGGAGGACACTGAAGCTTTCTTT
CDR3: CASNPTGKREDTEAFF

J: TRBJ2-5
size: -
D: -
V: TRBV7-2
DNA: TGTGCCAGCAGCTTTCCCCAGCAAGAGACCCAGTACTTC
CDR3: CASSFPQQETQYF

J: TRBJ2-3
size: -
D: TRBD2
V: TRBV3-1/TRBV3-2
DNA: TGTGCCAGCAGCCAACAACTAGCGGGAGGGGCAGATACGCAGTATTTT
CDR3: CASSQQLAGGADTQYF

J: TRBJ2-5
size: -
D: -
V: TRBV18
DNA: TGTGCCAGCTCACTCTTAGCAGCCCGACAAGAGACCCAGTACTTC
CDR3: CASSLLAARQETQYF

J: TRBJ1-1
size: -
D: TRBD1
V: TRBV28
DNA: TGTGCCAGCAGGGCTTGGCAGGGGGCGGGAGAGACTGAAGCTTTCTTT
CDR3: CASRAWQGAGETEAFF